This TCR beta chain was profiled in a study of T cell responses to AZD1222 COVID-19 vaccine. TCRdb's table, derived via immunoSEQ multiplex PCR, lists solely in-frame clones and lacks some. The sample records around 130,000 clones, around 94% being singletons. Study-wide results and caveats: The sample set comprised mostly white British donors with more females, and clonal diversity was possibly underestimated.

As for this clone: Its cognate antigen is unknown.

The germline V gene encodes CDR1 SGHRS and CDR2 YFSETQ. V was clipped by 5 bases and J by 8 bases, with 22 bases between them. The CDR3 has 16 amino acids. This chain connects TRBV5-1 to TRBJ1-4, with TRBD1 as a possible D gene (6 bases). This TCR was sampled from an adult in good health. The source was peripheral blood, collected on day 0 of AZD1222 vaccination. Here the CDR3 DNA reads TGCGCCAGCAGGCCGGGCTGGGGTCCAGGGGAAGAAAAACTGTTTTTT. Translation gives CASRPGWGPGEEKLFF.